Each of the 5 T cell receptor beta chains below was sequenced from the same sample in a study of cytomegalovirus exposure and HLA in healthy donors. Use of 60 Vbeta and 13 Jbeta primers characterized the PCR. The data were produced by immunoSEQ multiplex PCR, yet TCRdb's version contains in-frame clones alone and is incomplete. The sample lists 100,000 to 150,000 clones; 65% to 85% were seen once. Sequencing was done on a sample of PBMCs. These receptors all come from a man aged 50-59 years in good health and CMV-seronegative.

The CDR3 DNA reads as TGTGCCAGCAGCCAAGGTACACAGGGGGTGAACACTGAAGCTTTCTTT. Protein product: CASSQGTQGVNTEAFF. This chain connects TRBV4-2 to TRBJ1-1, with 8 nucleotides matching TRBD1. The V and J ends lost 1 base and 0 bases, in that order; junction bases with no gene match: 4. The V gene's germline CDR1 is LGHNA and CDR2 YNFKEQ. The CDR3 loop spans 16 amino acids.

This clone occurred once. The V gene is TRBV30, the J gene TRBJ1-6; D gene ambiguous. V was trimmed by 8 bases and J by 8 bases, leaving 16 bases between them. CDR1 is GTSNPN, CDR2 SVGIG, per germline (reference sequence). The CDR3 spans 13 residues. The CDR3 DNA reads TGTGCCCTGGAGGTAGGGAGGGATTCACCCCTCCACTTT. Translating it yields CALEVGRDSPLHF.

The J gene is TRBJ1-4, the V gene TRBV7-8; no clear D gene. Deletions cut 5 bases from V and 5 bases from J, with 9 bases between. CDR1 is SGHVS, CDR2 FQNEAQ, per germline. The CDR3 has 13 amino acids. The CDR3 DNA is TGTGCCAGCAGCCGGGGAGGGAATGAAAAACTGTTTTTT. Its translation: CASSRGGNEKLFF.

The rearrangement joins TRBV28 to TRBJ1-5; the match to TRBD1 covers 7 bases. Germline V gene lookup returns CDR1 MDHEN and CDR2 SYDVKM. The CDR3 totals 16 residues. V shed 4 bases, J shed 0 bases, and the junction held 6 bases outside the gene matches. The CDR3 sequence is CASSSGTAYSNQPQHF. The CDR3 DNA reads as TGTGCCAGCAGTTCCGGGACAGCTTATAGCAATCAGCCCCAGCATTTT.

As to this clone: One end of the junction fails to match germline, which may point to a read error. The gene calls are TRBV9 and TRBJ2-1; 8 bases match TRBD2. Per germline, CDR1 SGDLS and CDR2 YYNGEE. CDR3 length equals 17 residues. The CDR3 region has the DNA TGTGCCAGCGGCGTACCGGTAGCGGGGAGCTCCTACAATGAGCAGTTCTTC. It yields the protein CASGVPVAGSSYNEQFF.